This TCR beta chain was recovered during a study of blood T cell repertoires in COVID-19. Participant ages covered roughly 18 to 90 years across 24 US areas. Original data processing: Amplification of reference gene primers provided the estimated nucleated cell counts. Profiled with immunoSEQ multiplex PCR; TCRdb holds only in-frame clones, not every one. V and J calls and clone size follow that table, whereas D and trimming were derived from the DNA. The table lists more than 300,000 clones, 85% to 95% of them singletons. This CDR3 is 17 amino acids long. Germline assignment: CDR1 SGHKS and CDR2 YYEKEE (reference sequence). V was pared by 0 bases and J by 2 bases, with 5 bases of the junction left unmatched.

The sequencing sample was made of PBMCs or T cells enriched from blood (not recorded which). V usage is TRBV5-5 and J usage is TRBJ1-4; TRBD1 matches 9 bases. The TCR originated in a woman aged 25-40 years who had been exposed to COVID-19. The CDR3 bases are TGTGCCAGCAGCTTGGGCGGGACAGGGATGACTAATGAAAAACTGTTTTTT. Translated: CASSLGGTGMTNEKLFF. Based on the CDR3 plus reference TRBV5-5 and TRBJ1-4, the full variable domain is DAGVTQSPTHLIKTRGQQVTLRCSPISGHKSVSWYQQVLGQGPQFIFQYYEKEERGRGNFPDRFSARQFPNYSSELNVNALLLGDSALYLCASSLGGTGMTNEKLFFGSGTQLSVL.